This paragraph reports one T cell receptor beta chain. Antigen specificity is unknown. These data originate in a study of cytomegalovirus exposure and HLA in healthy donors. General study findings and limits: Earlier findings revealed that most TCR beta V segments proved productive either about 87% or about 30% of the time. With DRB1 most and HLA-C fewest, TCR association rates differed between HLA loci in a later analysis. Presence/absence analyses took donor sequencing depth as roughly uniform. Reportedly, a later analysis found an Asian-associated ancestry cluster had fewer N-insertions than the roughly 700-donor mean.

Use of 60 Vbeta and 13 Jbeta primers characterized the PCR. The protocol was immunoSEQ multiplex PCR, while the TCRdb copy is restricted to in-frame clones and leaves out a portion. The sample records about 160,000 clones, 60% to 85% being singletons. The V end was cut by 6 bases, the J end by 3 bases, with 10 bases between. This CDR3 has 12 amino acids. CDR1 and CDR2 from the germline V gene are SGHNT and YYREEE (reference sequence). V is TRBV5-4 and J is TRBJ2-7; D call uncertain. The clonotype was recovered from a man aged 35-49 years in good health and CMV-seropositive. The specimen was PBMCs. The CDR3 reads CASTPPLYEQYF. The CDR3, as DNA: TGTGCCAGCACCCCCCCCCTCTACGAGCAGTACTTC.